This section outlines one TCR beta chain sequence together with its context. Its antigen remains unknown. TCRdb reprocessed the 5' RACE reads; each CDR3 protein has one entry and no DNA is given. The table for this sample gives about 260,000 distinct CDR3 sequences. CDR3 length: 15 residues. The germline V gene encodes CDR1 SGHNT and CDR2 YYREEE (reference sequence). These data come from a study of T cells expressing NK-cell markers. Study-wide results and limits: Expanded NKG2C+ T cell clones had unclear HCMV specificity. As a fraction of CD8+ T cells, dominant NKG2C+ clonotypes reached about 1.0-7.5% in more than five donors.

The sequence came from a man aged 18 to 30 in good health. The sequencing input was blood T cells: a sorted CD56 or NKG2C T cell subset, CD4+ or CD8+ T cells, or bulk PBMC T cells (not recorded which). This chain uses TRBV5-4 with TRBJ1-6; TCRdb outputs TRBD1, but without DNA this stays unchecked. The CDR3 is CASSLEGASNSPLHF.